This T cell receptor (beta chain) is from a study of vaccination and CD4 T cells after COVID-19. Study as a whole: Convalescent patients gave post-COVID blood a median approximately 100 days post-diagnosis, range 35 to 161. Taking of post-vaccine samples occurred a median about 72 days after dose two (range 14 to 241).

The treatment here: roughly nine-day PBMC culture with coronavirus spike peptide pools or control peptides (ViraFEST assay). The authors cultured a few million PBMCs per well with 9 to 10 IU/ml IL-2 and about 10 ug/ml peptide pools. The CDR3 runs 14 residues. V was clipped by 7 bases and J by 2 bases, with 12 bases between them. Germline V gene lookup returns CDR1 SNHLY and CDR2 FYNNEI. This clonotype was counted between two and nine times. The antigen remains undetermined. The Oncomine TCR Beta short-read assay was applied to DNA of cultured CD4+ T cells. TCRdb reprocessed the PCR reads with MiXCR, giving one entry per CDR3 protein. The table includes some 13,000 distinct CDR3 sequences, approximately 40% detected once. Study-wide points: Detection of a median around 84% of reactive clones in convalescent patients was confined to the period after vaccination.

The chain has TRBV2 and TRBJ1-3, with a weak D call TRBD1 (5 bases). The sample comprised CD4+ T cells from blood, cultured in vitro. The TCR sequence derives from a human donor who had recovered from COVID-19. CDR3 residues: CASTSARAGNTIYF. CDR3 nucleotides: TGTGCCAGCACCTCCGCCAGGGCTGGAAACACCATATATTTT.